The TCR beta chain under discussion was sequenced for a study of STAT5B mutations in CD4+ large granular lymphocyte leukemia. Broader study findings: Patient CD4-sorted repertoires looked more clonal than healthy CD4+ repertoires, even without putative leukemic clones. No patients shared main leukemic clonotypes, though approximately 26% appeared at low frequency elsewhere. Compared with healthy controls (2/35), patient top clones favored TRBV06 (8/27).

Germline CDR1 is LNHDA and CDR2 is SQIVND (reference sequence). Trimming shortened V by 3 bases and J by 5 bases, and 13 bases separated the two germline ends. There are 14 residues in the CDR3. The sample holds one count of this clone. Its antigen is currently unknown. The method was immunoSEQ multiplex PCR; TCRdb's version includes in-frame clones alone and lacks a portion of them. The table includes 30,000 or so clones, roughly 77% detected once. This chain joins TRBV19 and TRBJ2-5; possibly TRBD1 or TRBD2 for D (5 bases each). Sequencing was done on a sample of CD4+ T cells from blood buffy coats. This receptor was obtained from a human donor in good health. CDR3 residues: CASSIDGALETQYF. CDR3 nucleotides: TGTGCCAGTAGTATTGACGGGGCGTTGGAGACCCAGTACTTC.